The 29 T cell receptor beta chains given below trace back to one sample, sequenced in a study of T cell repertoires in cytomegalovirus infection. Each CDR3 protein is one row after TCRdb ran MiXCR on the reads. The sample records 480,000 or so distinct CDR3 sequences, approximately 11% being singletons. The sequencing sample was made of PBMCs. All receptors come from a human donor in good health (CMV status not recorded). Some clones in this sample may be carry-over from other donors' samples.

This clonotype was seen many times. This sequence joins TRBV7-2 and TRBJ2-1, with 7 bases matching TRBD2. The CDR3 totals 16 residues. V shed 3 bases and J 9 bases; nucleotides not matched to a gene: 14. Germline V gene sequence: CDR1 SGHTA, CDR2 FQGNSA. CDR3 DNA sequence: TGTGCCAGCAGCTTGGGTCCCGGGACTATAGGAGGTGAGCAGTTCTTC. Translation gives CASSLGPGTIGGEQFF.

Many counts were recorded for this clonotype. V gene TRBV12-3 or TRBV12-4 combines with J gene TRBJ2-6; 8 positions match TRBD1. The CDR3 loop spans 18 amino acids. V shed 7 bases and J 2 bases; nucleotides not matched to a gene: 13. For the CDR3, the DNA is TGTGCCAGCACCTCGGGACAGGTCGATTCAACTGGGGCCAACGTCCTGACTTTC. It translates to CASTSGQVDSTGANVLTF.

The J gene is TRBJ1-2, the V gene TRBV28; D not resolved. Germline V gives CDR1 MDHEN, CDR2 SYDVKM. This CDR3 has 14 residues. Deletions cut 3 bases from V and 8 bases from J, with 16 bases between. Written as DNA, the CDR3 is TGTGCCAGCAGTTTTACCGGCGGACTCTTGGGCTACACCTTC. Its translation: CASSFTGGLLGYTF.

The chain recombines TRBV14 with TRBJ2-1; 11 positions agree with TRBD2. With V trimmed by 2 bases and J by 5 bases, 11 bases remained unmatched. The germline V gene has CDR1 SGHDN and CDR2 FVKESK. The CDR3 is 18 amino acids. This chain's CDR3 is CASSQRGMTSGNDNEQFF. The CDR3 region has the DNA TGTGCCAGCAGCCAACGGGGCATGACTAGCGGGAACGACAATGAGCAGTTCTTC.

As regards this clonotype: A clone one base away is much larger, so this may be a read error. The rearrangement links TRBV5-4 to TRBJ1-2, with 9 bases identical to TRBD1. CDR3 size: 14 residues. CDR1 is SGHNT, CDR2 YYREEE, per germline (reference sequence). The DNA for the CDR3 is TGTGACAGCAGCCCTGGACAGGGGAGGGGTGGCTACACCTTC. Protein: CDSSPGQGRGGYTF.

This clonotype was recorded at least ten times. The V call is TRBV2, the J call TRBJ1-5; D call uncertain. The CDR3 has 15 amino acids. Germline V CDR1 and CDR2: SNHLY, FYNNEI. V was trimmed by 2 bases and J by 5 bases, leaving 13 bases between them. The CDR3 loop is CASSETREFHQPQHF. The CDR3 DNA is TGTGCCAGCAGTGAAACACGGGAGTTCCATCAGCCCCAGCATTTT.

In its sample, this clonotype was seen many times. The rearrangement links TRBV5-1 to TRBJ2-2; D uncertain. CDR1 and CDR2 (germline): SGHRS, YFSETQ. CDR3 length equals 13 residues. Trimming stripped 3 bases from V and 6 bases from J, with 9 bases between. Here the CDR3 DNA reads TGCGCCAGCAGCTCAAAGTCGCCCGGGGAGCTGTTTTTT. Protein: CASSSKSPGELFF. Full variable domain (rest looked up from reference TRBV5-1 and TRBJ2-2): KAGVTQTPRYLIKTRGQQVTLSCSPISGHRSVSWYQQTPGQGLQFLFEYFSETQRNKGNFPGRFSGRQFSNSRSEMNVSTLELGDSALYLCASSSKSPGELFFGEGSRLTVL.

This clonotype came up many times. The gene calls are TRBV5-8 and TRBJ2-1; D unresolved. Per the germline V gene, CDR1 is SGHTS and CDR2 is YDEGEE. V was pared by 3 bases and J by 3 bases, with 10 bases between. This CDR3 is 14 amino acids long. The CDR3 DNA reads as TGTGCCAGCAGCTCCCGCAATAGCTACAATGAGCAGTTCTTC. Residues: CASSSRNSYNEQFF.

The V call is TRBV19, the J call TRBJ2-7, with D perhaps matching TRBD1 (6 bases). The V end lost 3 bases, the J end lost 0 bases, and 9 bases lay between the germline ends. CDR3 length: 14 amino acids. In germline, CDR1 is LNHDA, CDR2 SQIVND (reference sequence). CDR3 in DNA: TGTGCCAGTAGTATTGGGGGACACTCCTACGAGCAGTACTTC. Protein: CASSIGGHSYEQYF.

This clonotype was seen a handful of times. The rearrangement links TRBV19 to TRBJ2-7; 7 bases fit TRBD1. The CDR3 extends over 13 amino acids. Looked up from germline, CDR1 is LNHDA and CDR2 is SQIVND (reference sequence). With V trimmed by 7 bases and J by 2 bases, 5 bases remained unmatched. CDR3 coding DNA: TGTGCCAGTACCCCGCAGGGGGCCTACGAGCAGTACTTC. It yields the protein CASTPQGAYEQYF.

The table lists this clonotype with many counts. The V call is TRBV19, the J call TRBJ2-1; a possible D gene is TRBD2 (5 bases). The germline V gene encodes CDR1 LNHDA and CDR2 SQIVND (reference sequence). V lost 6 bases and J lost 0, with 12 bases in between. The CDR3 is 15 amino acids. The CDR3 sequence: CASRTGFRSYNEQFF. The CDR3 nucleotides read TGTGCCAGTAGAACGGGATTCCGCTCCTACAATGAGCAGTTCTTC.

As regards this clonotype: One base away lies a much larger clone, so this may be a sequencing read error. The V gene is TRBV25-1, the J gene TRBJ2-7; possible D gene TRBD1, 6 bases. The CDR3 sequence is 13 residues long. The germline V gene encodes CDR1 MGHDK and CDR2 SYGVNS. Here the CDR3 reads CTSSERTAYEQYF. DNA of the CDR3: TGTACCAGCAGTGAAAGGACAGCCTACGAGCAGTACTTC.

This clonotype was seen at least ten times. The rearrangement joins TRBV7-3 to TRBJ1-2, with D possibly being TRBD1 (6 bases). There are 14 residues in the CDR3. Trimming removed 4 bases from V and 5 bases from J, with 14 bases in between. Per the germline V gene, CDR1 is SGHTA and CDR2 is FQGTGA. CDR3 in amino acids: CASSYKGDRYGYTF. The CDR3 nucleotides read TGTGCCAGCAGCTATAAGGGGGATCGGTATGGCTACACCTTC.

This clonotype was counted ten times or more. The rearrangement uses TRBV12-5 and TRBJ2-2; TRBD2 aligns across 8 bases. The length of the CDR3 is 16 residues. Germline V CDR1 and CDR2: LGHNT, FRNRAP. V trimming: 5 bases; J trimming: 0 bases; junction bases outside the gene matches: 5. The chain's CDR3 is CASGVPGGPNTGELFF. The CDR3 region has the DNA TGTGCTAGTGGTGTTCCGGGGGGGCCGAACACCGGGGAGCTGTTTTTT.

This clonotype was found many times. The CDR3 loop is CASSPHLAGGWSYNEQFF. CDR3 in DNA: TGCGCCAGCAGCCCGCATTTAGCGGGAGGGTGGTCCTACAATGAGCAGTTCTTC. The chain carries TRBV4-1 and TRBJ2-1; TRBD2 aligns across 11 bases. CDR3 length equals 18 residues. Germline-derived CDR1 and CDR2 are MGHRA and YSYEKL. Losses at the gene ends were 4 bases for V and 1 base for J; bases not matched to a gene: 9.

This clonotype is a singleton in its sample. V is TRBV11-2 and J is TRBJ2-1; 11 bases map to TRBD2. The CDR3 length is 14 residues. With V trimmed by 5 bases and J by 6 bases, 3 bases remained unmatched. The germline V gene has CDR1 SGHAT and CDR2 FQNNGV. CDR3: CASSVSGRANEQFF. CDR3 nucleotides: TGTGCCAGCAGCGTTAGCGGGAGGGCCAATGAGCAGTTCTTC.

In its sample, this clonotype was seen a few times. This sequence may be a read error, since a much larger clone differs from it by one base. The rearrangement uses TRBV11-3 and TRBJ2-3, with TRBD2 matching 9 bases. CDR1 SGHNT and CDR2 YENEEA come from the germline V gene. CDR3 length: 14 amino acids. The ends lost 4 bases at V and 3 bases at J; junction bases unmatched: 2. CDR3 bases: TGTGCCAGCAGCTACAGCGGGGGGACAGATACGCAGTATTTT. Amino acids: CASSYSGGTDTQYF.

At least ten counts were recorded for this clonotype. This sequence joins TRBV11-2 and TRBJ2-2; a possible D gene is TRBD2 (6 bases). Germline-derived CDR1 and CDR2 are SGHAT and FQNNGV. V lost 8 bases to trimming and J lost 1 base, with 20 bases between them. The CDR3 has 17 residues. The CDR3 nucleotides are TGTGCCAGCGGAACAGGACCCGGGGGAGAGAACACCGGGGAGCTGTTTTTT. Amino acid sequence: CASGTGPGGENTGELFF.

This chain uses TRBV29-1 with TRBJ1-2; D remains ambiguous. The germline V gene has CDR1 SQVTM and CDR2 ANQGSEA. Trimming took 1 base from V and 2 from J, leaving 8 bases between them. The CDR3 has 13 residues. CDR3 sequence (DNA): TGCAGCGTTGAAGTTTACGACAACTATGGCTACACCTTC. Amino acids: CSVEVYDNYGYTF.

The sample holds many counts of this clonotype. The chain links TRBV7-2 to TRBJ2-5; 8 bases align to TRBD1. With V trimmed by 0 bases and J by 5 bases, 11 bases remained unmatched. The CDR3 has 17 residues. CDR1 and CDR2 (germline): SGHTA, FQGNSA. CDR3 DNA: TGTGCCAGCAGCTTAGCGGTATTTCAGGGGGCGAGGGAGACCCAGTACTTC. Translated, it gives CASSLAVFQGARETQYF.

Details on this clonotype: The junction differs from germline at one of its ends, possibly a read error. DNA of the CDR3: TGTGCCAGCAGCCAAGATGGGAGTGAGCAGTTCTTC. As protein: CASSQDGSEQFF. J is TRBJ2-1 and V is TRBV4-1; possible D gene TRBD2, 5 bases. CDR1 and CDR2 from the germline V gene are MGHRA and YSYEKL. This CDR3 region has 12 residues.

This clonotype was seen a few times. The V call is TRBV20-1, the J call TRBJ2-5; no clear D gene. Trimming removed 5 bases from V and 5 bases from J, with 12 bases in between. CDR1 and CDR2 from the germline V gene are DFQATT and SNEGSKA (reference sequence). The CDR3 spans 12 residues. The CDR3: CSAYQSRETQYF. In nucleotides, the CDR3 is TGCAGTGCTTACCAGAGTCGGGAGACCCAGTACTTC.

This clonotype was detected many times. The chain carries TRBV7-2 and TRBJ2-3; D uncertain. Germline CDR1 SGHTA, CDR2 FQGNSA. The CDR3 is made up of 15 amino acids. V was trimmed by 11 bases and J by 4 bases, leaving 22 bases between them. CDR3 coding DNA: TGTGCCTCCGGCGGTGCGACTCTACGGCCAGATACGCAGTATTTT. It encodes CASGGATLRPDTQYF.

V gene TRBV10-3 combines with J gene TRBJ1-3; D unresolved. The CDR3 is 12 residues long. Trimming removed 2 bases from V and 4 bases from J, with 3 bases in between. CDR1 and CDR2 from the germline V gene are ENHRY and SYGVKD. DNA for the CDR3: TGTGCCATCAGTGAGCGGGGAAACACCATATATTTT. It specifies CAISERGNTIYF.

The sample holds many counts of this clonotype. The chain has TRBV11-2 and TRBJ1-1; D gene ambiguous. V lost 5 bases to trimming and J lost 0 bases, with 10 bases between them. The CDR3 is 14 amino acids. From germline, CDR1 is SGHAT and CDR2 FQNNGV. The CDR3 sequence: CASSTVQMNTEAFF. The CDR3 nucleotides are TGTGCCAGCAGCACCGTCCAGATGAACACTGAAGCTTTCTTT.

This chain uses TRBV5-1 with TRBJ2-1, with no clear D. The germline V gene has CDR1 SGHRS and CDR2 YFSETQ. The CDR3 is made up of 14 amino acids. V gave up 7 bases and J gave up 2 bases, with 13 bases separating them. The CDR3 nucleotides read TGCGCCAGCCGGAATCTGAGCCCCTACAATGAGCAGTTCTTC. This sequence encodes CASRNLSPYNEQFF. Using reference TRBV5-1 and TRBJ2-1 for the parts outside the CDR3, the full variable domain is KAGVTQTPRYLIKTRGQQVTLSCSPISGHRSVSWYQQTPGQGLQFLFEYFSETQRNKGNFPGRFSGRQFSNSRSEMNVSTLELGDSALYLCASRNLSPYNEQFFGPGTRLTVL.

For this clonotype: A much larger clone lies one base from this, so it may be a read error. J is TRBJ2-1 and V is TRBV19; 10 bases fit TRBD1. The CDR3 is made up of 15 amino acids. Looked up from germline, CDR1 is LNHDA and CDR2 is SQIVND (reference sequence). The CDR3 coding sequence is TGTGCCAGTAGTATCGGACAGGGGGGCTACAATGGGCAGTTCTTC. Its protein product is CASSIGQGGYNGQFF.

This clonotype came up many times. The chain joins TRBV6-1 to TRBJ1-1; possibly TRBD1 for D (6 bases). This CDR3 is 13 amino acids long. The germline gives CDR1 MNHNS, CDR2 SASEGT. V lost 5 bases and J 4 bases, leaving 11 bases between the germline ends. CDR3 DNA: TGTGCCAGCAGTAACAGGGAAGGCACTGAAGCTTTCTTT. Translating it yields CASSNREGTEAFF.

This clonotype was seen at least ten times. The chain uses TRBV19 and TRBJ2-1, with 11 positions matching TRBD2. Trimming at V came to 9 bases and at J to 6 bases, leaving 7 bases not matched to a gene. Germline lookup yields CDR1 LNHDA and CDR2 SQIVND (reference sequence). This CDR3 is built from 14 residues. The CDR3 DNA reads TGTGCCAGCGTAGCGGGAGGGTTAGGCAATGAGCAGTTCTTC. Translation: CASVAGGLGNEQFF.